There are a few counts of the clone carrying this TCR beta chain. Other DNA sequences within the sample encode an identical CDR3. The sample originates from a study of CD8+ T cells in alopecia areata. This CDR3 spans 13 amino acids. Germline V CDR1 and CDR2: SQVTM, ANQGSEA. V lost 6 bases and J 6 bases, leaving 15 bases between the germline ends. Reverse transcribed after extraction, RNA yielded cDNA as the sequencing template. Clones were read by immunoSEQ multiplex PCR, and TCRdb kept only the in-frame ones, dropping some. This table holds about 210,000 clones, more than 30% found once. Treatment described: oral pan-JAK inhibitor, 5-10 mg twice daily.

The TCR was taken from a human donor with alopecia areata. This specimen was CD4+ T cells sorted from blood, taken at approximately week 31, from a patient treated with tofacitinib. The rearrangement joins TRBV29-1 to TRBJ1-5; D is perhaps TRBD1 (6 bases). The DNA of the CDR3 is TGCAGCGTGGCGGCAGGGGAGAGTCAGCCCCAGCATTTT. As protein: CSVAAGESQPQHF. The entire variable domain, with the rest obtained from reference TRBV29-1 and TRBJ1-5, is as follows: SAVISQKPSRDICQRGTSLTIQCQVDSQVTMMFWYRQQPGQSLTLIATANQGSEATYESGFVIDKFPISRPNLTFSTLTVSNMSPEDSSIYLCSVAAGESQPQHFGDGTRLSIL.